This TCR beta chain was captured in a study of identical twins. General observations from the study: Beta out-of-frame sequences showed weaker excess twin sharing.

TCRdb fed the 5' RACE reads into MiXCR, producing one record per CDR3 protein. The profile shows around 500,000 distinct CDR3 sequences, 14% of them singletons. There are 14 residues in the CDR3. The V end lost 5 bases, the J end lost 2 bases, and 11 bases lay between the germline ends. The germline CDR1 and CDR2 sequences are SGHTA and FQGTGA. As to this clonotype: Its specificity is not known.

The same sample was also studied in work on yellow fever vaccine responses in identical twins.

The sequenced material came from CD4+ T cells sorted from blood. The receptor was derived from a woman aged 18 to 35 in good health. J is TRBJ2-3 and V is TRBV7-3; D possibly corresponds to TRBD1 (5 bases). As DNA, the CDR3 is TGTGCCAGCAGCCTATTGGACATCACAGATACGCAGTATTTT. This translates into CASSLLDITDTQYF.